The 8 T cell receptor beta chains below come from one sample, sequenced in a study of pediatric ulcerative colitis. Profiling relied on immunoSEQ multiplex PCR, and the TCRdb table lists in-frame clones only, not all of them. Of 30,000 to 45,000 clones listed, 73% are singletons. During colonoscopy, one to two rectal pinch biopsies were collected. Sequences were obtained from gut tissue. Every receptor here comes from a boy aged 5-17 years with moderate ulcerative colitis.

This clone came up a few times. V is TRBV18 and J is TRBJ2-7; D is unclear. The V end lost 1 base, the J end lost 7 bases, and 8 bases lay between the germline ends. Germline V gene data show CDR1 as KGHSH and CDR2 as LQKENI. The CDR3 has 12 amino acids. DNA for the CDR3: TGTGCCAGCTCACCACTGTTTGGTGAGCAGTACTTC. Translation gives CASSPLFGEQYF. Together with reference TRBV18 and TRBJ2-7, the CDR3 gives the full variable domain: NAGVMQNPRHLVRRRGQEARLRCSPMKGHSHVYWYRQLPEEGLKFMVYLQKENIIDESGMPKERFSAEFPKEGPSILRIQQVVRGDSAAYFCASSPLFGEQYFGPGTRLTVT.

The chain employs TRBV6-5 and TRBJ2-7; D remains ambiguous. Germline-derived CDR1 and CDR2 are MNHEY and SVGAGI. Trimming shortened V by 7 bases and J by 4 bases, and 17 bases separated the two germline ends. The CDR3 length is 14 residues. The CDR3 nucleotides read TGTGCCAGCACCCCGTCCAGCTCAGCGTACGAGCAGTACTTC. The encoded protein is CASTPSSSAYEQYF.

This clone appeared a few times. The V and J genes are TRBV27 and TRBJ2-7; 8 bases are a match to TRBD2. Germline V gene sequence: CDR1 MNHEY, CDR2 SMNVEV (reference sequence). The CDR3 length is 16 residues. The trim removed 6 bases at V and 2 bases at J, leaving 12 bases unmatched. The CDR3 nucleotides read TGTGCCAGCAGAAACCTAGCCGGACTAGCCGCCTACGAGCAGTACTTC. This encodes CASRNLAGLAAYEQYF.

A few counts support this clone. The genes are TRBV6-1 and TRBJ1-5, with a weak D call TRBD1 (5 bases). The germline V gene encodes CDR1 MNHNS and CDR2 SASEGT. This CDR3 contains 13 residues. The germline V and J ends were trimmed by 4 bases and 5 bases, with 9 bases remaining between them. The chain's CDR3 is CASSAQTDQPQHF. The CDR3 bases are TGTGCCAGCAGTGCCCAGACAGATCAGCCCCAGCATTTT.

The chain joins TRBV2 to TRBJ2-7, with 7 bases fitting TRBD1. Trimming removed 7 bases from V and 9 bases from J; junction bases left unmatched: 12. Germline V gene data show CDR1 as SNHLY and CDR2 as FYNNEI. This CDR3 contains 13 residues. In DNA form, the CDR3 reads TGTGCCAGCATTTATGACAGGGCCTATGTGCAGTACTTC. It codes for CASIYDRAYVQYF. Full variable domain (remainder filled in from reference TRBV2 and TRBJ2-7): EPEVTQTPSHQVTQMGQEVILRCVPISNHLYFYWYRQILGQKVEFLVSFYNNEISEKSEIFDDQFSVERPDGSNFTLKIRSTKLEDSAMYFCASIYDRAYVQYFGPGTRLTVT.

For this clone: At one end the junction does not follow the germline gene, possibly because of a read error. The CDR3 region has the DNA TGTGCCAGCAGTGAAGTTCCCCCTTATAAGGGACTCTACCAGCAGTACTTC. It encodes CASSEVPPYKGLYQQYF. The chain couples TRBV6-1 to TRBJ2-7; the D gene is possibly TRBD2 (6 bases). The CDR3 is 17 amino acids. Germline lookup yields CDR1 MNHNS and CDR2 SASEGT.

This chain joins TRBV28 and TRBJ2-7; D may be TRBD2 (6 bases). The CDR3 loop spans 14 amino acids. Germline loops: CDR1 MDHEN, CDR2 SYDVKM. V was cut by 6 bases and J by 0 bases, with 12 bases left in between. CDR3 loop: CASRTSGASYEQYF. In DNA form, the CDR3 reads TGTGCCAGCAGGACTTCGGGAGCCTCCTACGAGCAGTACTTC. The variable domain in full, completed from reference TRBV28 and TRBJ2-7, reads DVKVTQSSRYLVKRTGEKVFLECVQDMDHENMFWYRQDPGLGLRLIYFSYDVKMKEKGDIPEGYSVSREKKERFSLILESASTNQTSMYLCASRTSGASYEQYFGPGTRLTVT.

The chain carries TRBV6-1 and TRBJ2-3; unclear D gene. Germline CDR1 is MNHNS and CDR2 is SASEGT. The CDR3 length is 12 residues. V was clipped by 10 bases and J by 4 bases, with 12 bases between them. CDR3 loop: CATAKGPDTQYF. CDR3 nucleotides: TGTGCCACCGCTAAGGGCCCAGATACGCAGTATTTT.